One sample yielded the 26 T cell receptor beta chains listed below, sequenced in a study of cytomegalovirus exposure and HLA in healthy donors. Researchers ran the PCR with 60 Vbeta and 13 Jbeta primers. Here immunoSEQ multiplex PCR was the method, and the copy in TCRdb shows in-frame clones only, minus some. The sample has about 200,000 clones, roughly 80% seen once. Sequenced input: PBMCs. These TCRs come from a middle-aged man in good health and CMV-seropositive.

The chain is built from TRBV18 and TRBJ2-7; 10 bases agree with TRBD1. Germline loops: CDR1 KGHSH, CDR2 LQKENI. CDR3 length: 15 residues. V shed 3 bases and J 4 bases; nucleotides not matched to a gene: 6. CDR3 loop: CASSPTTGGRYEQYF. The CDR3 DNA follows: TGTGCCAGCTCACCTACGACAGGGGGCAGATACGAGCAGTACTTC.

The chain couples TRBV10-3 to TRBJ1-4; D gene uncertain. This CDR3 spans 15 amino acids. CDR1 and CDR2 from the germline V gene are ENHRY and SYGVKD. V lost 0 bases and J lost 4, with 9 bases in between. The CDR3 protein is CAISESRSDNEKLFF. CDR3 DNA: TGTGCCATCAGTGAGTCTCGTAGTGATAATGAAAAACTGTTTTTT.

This CDR3 reads CASSGNGGAGELFF. The CDR3 coding sequence is TGTGCCAGCAGCGGAAATGGGGGGGCCGGGGAGCTGTTTTTT. V and J are TRBV21-1 and TRBJ2-2; the table assigns TRBD2, which was not confirmed against the DNA. TRBV21-1 counts as a pseudogene. CDR3 size: 14 residues.

Here the CDR3 reads CASSQGGDGETQYF. The CDR3 DNA reads TGCGCCAGCAGCCAGGGAGGAGATGGGGAGACCCAGTACTTC. The chain has TRBV4-1 and TRBJ2-5, with D possibly being TRBD2 (6 bases). Germline CDR1 reads MGHRA; CDR2 reads YSYEKL. The CDR3 has 14 residues. The V end was cut by 3 bases, the J end by 5 bases, with 13 bases between.

CDR3 sequence: CASSAMTATGELFF. The CDR3 coding sequence is TGTGCCAGCAGTGCGATGACAGCCACCGGGGAGCTGTTTTTT. The rearrangement uses TRBV6-1 and TRBJ2-2; a possible D gene is TRBD1 (5 bases). Germline CDR1 reads MNHNS; CDR2 reads SASEGT. CDR3 length equals 14 residues. V was cut by 4 bases and J by 4 bases, with 10 bases left in between.

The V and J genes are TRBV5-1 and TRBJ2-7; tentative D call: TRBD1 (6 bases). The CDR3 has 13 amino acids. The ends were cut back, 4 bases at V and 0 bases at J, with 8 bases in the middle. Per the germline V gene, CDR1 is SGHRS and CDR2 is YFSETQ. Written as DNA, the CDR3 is TGCGCCAGCAGCCCGGACAGCTCCTACGAGCAGTACTTC. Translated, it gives CASSPDSSYEQYF.

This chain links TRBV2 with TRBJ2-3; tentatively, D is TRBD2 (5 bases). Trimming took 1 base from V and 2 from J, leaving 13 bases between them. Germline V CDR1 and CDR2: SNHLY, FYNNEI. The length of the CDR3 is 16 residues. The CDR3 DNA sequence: TGTGCCAGCAGTGAAGTCCCCCTAGCAATCACAGATACGCAGTATTTT. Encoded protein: CASSEVPLAITDTQYF.

Written as DNA, the CDR3 is TGTGCCTGGTCTGGCTTGAACACCGGGGAGCTGTTTTTT. This sequence encodes CAWSGLNTGELFF. The rearrangement links TRBV30 to TRBJ2-2, with D hard to call. Germline V gives CDR1 GTSNPN, CDR2 SVGIG (reference sequence). The ends were cut back, 5 bases at V and 1 base at J, with 8 bases in the middle. This CDR3 is built from 13 residues. The entire variable domain, with the rest obtained from reference TRBV30 and TRBJ2-2, is as follows: SQTIHQWPATLVQPVGSPLSLECTVEGTSNPNLYWYRQAAGRGLQLLFYSVGIGQISSEVPQNLSASRPQDRQFILSSKKLLLSDSGFYLCAWSGLNTGELFFGEGSRLTVL.

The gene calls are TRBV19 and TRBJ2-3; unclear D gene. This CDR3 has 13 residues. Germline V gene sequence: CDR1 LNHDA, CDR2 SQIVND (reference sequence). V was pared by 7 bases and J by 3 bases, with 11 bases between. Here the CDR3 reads CASNVGATDTQYF. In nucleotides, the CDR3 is TGTGCCAGTAATGTGGGCGCGACAGATACGCAGTATTTT. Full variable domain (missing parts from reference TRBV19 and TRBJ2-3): DGGITQSPKYLFRKEGQNVTLSCEQNLNHDAMYWYRQDPGQGLRLIYYSQIVNDFQKGDIAEGYSVSREKKESFPLTVTSAQKNPTAFYLCASNVGATDTQYFGPGTRLTVL.

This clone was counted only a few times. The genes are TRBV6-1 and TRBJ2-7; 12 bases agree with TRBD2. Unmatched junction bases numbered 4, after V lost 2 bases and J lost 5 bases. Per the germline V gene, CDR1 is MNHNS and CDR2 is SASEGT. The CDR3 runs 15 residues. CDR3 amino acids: CASSEQASGRDEQYF. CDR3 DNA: TGTGCCAGCAGTGAACAGGCTAGCGGGAGGGACGAGCAGTACTTC.

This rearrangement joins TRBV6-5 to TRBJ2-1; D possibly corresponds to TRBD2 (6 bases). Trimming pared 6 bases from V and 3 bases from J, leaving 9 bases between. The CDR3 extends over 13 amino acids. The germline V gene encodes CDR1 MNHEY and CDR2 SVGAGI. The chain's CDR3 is CASRRGIYNEQFF. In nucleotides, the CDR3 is TGTGCCAGCAGACGGGGGATCTACAATGAGCAGTTCTTC.

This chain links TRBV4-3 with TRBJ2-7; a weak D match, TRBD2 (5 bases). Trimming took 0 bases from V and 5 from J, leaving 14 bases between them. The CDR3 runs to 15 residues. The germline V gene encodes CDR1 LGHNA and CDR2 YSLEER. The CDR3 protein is CASSQDEGSGNEQYF. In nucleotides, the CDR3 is TGCGCCAGCAGCCAAGACGAGGGCTCTGGGAACGAGCAGTACTTC.

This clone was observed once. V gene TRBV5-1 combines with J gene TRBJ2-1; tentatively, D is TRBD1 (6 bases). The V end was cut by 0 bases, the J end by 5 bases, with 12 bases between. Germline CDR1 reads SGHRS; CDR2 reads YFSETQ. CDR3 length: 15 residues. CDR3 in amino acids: CASSLGTVGNNEQFF. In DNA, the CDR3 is TGCGCCAGCAGCTTGGGGACAGTGGGTAACAATGAGCAGTTCTTC. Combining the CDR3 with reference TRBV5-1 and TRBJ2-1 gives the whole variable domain KAGVTQTPRYLIKTRGQQVTLSCSPISGHRSVSWYQQTPGQGLQFLFEYFSETQRNKGNFPGRFSGRQFSNSRSEMNVSTLELGDSALYLCASSLGTVGNNEQFFGPGTRLTVL.

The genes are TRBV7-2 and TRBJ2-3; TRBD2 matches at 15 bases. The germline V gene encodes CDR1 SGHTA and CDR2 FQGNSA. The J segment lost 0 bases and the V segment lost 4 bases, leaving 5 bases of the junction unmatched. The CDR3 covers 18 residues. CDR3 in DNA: TGTGCCAGCAGCTCAGGGACTAGCGGGAGGATTAGCACAGATACGCAGTATTTT. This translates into CASSSGTSGRISTDTQYF.

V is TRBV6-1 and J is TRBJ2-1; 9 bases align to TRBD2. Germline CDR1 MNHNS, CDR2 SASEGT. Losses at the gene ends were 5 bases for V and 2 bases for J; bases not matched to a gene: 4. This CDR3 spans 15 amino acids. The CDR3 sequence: CASSRSSGAYNEQFF. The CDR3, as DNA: TGTGCCAGCAGTCGGTCTAGCGGGGCCTACAATGAGCAGTTCTTC.

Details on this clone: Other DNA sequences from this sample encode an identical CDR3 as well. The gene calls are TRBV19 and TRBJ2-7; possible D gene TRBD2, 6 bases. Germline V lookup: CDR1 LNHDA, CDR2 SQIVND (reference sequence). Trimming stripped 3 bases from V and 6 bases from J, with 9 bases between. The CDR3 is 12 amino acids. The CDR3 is CASSIGGSEQYF. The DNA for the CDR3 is TGTGCCAGTAGTATCGGAGGGAGCGAGCAGTACTTC.

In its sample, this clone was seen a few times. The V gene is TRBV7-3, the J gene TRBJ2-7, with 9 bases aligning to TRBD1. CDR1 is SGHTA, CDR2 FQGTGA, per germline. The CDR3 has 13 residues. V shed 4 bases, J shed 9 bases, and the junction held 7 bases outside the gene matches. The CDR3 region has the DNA TGTGCCAGCAGCTCCGGACAGGGGAAGGTGCAGTACTTC. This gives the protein CASSSGQGKVQYF.

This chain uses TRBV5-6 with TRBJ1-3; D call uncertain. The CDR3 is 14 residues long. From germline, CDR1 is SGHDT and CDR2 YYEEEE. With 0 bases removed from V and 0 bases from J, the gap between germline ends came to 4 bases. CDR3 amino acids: CASSLASSGNTIYF. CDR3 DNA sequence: TGTGCCAGCAGCTTGGCCAGCTCTGGAAACACCATATATTTT.

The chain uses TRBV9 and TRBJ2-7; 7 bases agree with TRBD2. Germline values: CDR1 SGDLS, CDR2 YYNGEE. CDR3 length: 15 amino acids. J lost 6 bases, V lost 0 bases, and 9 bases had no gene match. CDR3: CASSVEASGSREQYF. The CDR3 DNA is TGTGCCAGCAGCGTAGAGGCTAGCGGTTCCCGCGAGCAGTACTTC.

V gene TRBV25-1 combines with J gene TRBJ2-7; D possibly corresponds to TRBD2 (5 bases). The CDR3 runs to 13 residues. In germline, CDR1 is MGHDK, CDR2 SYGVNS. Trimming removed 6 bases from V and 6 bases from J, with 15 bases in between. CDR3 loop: CASRYSGGGEQYF. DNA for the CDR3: TGTGCCAGCAGGTATTCCGGCGGAGGCGAGCAGTACTTC.

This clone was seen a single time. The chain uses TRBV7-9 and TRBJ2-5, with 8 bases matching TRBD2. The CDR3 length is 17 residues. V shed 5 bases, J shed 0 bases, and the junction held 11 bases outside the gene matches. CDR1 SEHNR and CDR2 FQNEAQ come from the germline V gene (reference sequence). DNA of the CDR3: TGTGCCAGCAGCGAAAAGGTTTTAGCGGGGTACCAAGAGACCCAGTACTTC. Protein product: CASSEKVLAGYQETQYF.

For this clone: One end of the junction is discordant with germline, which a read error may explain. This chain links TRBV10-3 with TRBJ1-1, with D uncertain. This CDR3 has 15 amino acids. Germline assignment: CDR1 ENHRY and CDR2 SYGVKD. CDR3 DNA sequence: TGTGCCATCACTGAGAGGAGCGGGAGGAACACTGAAGCTTTCTTT. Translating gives CAITERSGRNTEAFF.

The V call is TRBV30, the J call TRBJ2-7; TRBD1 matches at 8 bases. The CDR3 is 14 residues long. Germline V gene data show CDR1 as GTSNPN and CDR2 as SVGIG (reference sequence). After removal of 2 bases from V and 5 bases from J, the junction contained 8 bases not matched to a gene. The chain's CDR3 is CAWSSGQEAHEQYF. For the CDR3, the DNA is TGTGCCTGGAGTTCGGGACAGGAGGCCCACGAGCAGTACTTC. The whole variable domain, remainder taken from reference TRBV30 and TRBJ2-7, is SQTIHQWPATLVQPVGSPLSLECTVEGTSNPNLYWYRQAAGRGLQLLFYSVGIGQISSEVPQNLSASRPQDRQFILSSKKLLLSDSGFYLCAWSSGQEAHEQYFGPGTRLTVT.

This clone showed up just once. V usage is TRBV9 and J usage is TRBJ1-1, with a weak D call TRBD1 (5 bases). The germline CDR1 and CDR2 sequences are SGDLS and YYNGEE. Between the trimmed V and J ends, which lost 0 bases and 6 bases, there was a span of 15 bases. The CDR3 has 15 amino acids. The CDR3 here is CASSVGGGLMAEAFF. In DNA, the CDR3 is TGTGCCAGCAGCGTAGGGGGGGGGTTAATGGCTGAAGCTTTCTTT.

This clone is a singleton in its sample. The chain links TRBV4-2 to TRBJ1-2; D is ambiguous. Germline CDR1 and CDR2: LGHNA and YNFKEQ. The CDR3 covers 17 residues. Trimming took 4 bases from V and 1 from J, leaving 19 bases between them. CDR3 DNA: TGTGCCAGCAGCCCCCCCGGGCAGGCTAGCCTTAACTATGGCTACACCTTC. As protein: CASSPPGQASLNYGYTF.

The CDR3 reads CASSGEKTGYTF. CDR3 in DNA: TGTGCCAGCAGTGGGGAGAAGACCGGCTACACCTTC. The chain couples TRBV6-1 to TRBJ1-2; D call uncertain. Trimming shortened V by 4 bases and J by 8 bases, and 11 bases separated the two germline ends. This CDR3 region has 12 residues. Germline V gene data show CDR1 as MNHNS and CDR2 as SASEGT.